The 4 T cell receptor beta chains reported below all come from one sample, sequenced in a study of post-analysis software for immune sequencing data (dated by TCRdb to about 2015). Overall study results and their limits: Patients showed significantly higher frequencies than controls for five TRBV segments, among them TRBV5-6, TRBV5-1 and TRBV20-1.

Library creation used PCR. Sequencer: Illumina HiSeq 2500. To reduce PCR and sequencing biases, unique molecular identifiers were built into the TCR beta cDNA libraries. TCRdb reran the public reads through fastp at Q25 and MiXCR, keeping productive beta chains. Rows matching on CDR3 protein sequence are summarized as one entry with the most common DNA and genes. The sample table shows fewer than 900,000 distinct CDR3 sequences, and about half are seen once. 4.9% of the sample lies in the top ten. Their antigens are not known. The sample was blood. The source of these receptors is a girl under 18 with multiple sclerosis.

This clonotype was seen a handful of times. The chain joins TRBV10-3 to TRBJ2-7; TRBD2 matches at 7 bases. The V and J ends lost 8 bases and 2 bases, in that order; junction bases with no gene match: 18. CDR1 is ENHRY, CDR2 SYGVKD, per germline. The CDR3 length is 17 residues. CDR3 bases: TGTGCCATCGGCCTTTCTCCTCCTAGCGGTGCTGCCTACGAGCAGTACTTC. This gives the protein CAIGLSPPSGAAYEQYF.

This clonotype was detected ten times or more. The chain carries TRBV4-2 and TRBJ1-4, with unresolved D. Germline loops: CDR1 LGHNA, CDR2 YNFKEQ. The CDR3 totals 14 residues. V was cut by 1 base and J by 3 bases, with 6 bases left in between. CDR3 nucleotide sequence: TGTGCCAGCAGCCAAGCCCCGGCTAATGAAAAACTGTTTTTT. It encodes CASSQAPANEKLFF.

This chain links TRBV7-3 with TRBJ2-1; 12 positions agree with TRBD2. The CDR3 runs to 15 residues. From germline, CDR1 is SGHTA and CDR2 FQGTGA. V was clipped by 5 bases and J by 5 bases; unmatched bases: 4. For the CDR3, the DNA is TGTGCCAGCAGCCTAGCGGGAGGGGCCCACAATGAGCAGTTCTTC. It translates to CASSLAGGAHNEQFF.

The rearrangement joins TRBV12-3 or TRBV12-4 to TRBJ2-1; a possible D gene is TRBD1 (6 bases). The V end lost 0 bases, the J end lost 1 base, and 13 bases lay between the germline ends. This CDR3 spans 17 amino acids. The CDR3 DNA is TGTGCCAGCAGTTTAGCGAGCTCTCAGGGGTCCTACAATGAGCAGTTCTTC. Translating gives CASSLASSQGSYNEQFF.